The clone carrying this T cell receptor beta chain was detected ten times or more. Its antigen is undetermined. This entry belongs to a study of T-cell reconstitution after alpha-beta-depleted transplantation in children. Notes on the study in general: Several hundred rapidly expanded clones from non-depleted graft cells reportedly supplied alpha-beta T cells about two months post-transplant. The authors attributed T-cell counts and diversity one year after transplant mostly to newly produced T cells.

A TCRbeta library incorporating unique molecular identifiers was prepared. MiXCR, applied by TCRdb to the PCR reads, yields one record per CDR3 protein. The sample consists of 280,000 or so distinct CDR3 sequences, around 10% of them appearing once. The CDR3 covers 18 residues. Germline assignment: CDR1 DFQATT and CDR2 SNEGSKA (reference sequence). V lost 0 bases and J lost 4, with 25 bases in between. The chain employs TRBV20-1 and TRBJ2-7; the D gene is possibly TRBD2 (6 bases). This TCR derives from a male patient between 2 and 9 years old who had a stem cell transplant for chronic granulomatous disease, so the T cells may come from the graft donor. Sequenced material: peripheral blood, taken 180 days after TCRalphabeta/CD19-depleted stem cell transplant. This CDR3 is CSARDLEGVGIGKYEQYF. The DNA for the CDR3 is TGCAGTGCTAGAGATTTGGAGGGAGTGGGCATCGGAAAGTACGAGCAGTACTTC.